One and the same sample provided the 14 T cell receptor beta chains below, sequenced in a study of blood T cells in healthy people across ages (dated by TCRdb to between 2015 and 2017). The receptor library was made with 5' RACE. Instrument used: Illumina HiSeq 2500. The second PCR ran for about 6 to 12 cycles and used a J-beta primer mix along with a sample-barcoded 5' primer. In TCRdb, the public reads were trimmed at Q25 with fastp and aligned with MiXCR, with productive beta chains retained. Rows are combined by CDR3 protein, so each entry shows the most common genes and DNA. This sample holds roughly 500,000 distinct CDR3 sequences; more than 20% were observed only once. The ten largest clones represent less than 9% of the sample. This sample also appeared in a second study, on T cells of mothers and their children.

Sequencing was performed on blood. These receptors came from a boy aged 5-17 years in good health.

This clonotype appeared a few times. The chain couples TRBV20-1 to TRBJ2-1; D not resolved. This CDR3 comprises 9 residues. Germline V gives CDR1 DFQATT, CDR2 SNEGSKA (reference sequence). Trimming cost V 7 bases and J 8 bases, with 6 bases left between them. In nucleotides, the CDR3 is TGCAGTGTCAACTATGAGCAGTTCTTC. It codes for CSVNYEQFF.

The rearrangement uses TRBV19 and TRBJ1-2; D unclear. V was clipped by 3 bases and J by 3 bases, with 8 bases between them. Germline loops: CDR1 LNHDA, CDR2 SQIVND (reference sequence). The CDR3 consists of 13 residues. The CDR3 loop is CASSIRDYYGYTF. Written as DNA, the CDR3 is TGTGCCAGTAGTATCCGGGATTACTATGGCTACACCTTC.

The J gene is TRBJ2-5, the V gene TRBV28, with 10 bases lining up with TRBD2. The CDR3 sequence is 15 residues long. V shed 10 bases, J shed 5 bases, and the junction held 13 bases outside the gene matches. Germline CDR1 is MDHEN and CDR2 is SYDVKM. The CDR3 DNA is TGTGCCACCGGGGAAGCGGGAGGGACTGGGGAGACCCAGTACTTC. Translation: CATGEAGGTGETQYF.

CDR3 loop: CSARDWGLAGWDEQFF. The CDR3 coding sequence is TGCAGTGCTAGAGATTGGGGACTAGCGGGATGGGATGAGCAGTTCTTC. The J gene is TRBJ2-5, the V gene TRBV20-1, with 13 bases matching TRBD2. The DNA end favors TRBJ2-1, so the J call may be wrong. This CDR3 contains 16 residues. Germline CDR1 DFQATT, CDR2 SNEGSKA (reference sequence).

This clonotype was found many times. V usage is TRBV15 and J usage is TRBJ2-1, with D possibly being TRBD2 (6 bases). The CDR3 extends over 18 amino acids. Trimming left V 3 bases short and J 5 bases short, with 23 bases between. Germline V gene data show CDR1 as LNHNV and CDR2 as YYDKDF (reference sequence). CDR3 residues: CATSRAEGKREHNNEQFF. CDR3 nucleotides: TGTGCCACCAGCAGGGCGGAGGGTAAACGGGAGCACAACAATGAGCAGTTCTTC.

The chain recombines TRBV11-3 with TRBJ2-5; maybe TRBD1 (5 bases). The end of the DNA fits TRBJ2-1 better, so the J call may be wrong. The CDR3 spans 13 residues. Germline V CDR1 and CDR2: SGHNT, YENEEA. The CDR3, as DNA: TGTGCCAGCAGCCTGAACAGGAACAATGAGCAGTTCTTC. Protein: CASSLNRNNEQFF.

This chain joins TRBV4-3 and TRBJ2-3; D is uncertain. The CDR3 is 17 residues long. Germline CDR1 and CDR2: LGHNA and YSLEER. The V and J ends lost 0 bases and 4 bases respectively, with 17 bases between them. The CDR3 region has the DNA TGCGCCAGCAGCCAAGATCCCCGGGCGAGCCTGGCAGATACGCAGTATTTT. This sequence encodes CASSQDPRASLADTQYF.

A single count supports this clonotype. The chain is built from TRBV11-2 and TRBJ1-4; 12 nucleotides match TRBD1. The CDR3 consists of 16 residues. Germline V gives CDR1 SGHAT, CDR2 FQNNGV. The trim removed 2 bases at V and 8 bases at J, leaving 6 bases unmatched. In DNA form, the CDR3 reads TGTGCCAGCAGCTTACTCGGGACAGGGGGCTTCGAAAAACTGTTTTTT. Protein product: CASSLLGTGGFEKLFF.

The J gene is TRBJ2-2, the V gene TRBV4-2; weak D call: TRBD1 (5 bases). V was trimmed by 0 bases and J by 4 bases, leaving 12 bases between them. The germline CDR1 and CDR2 sequences are LGHNA and YNFKEQ. The CDR3 covers 16 residues. The CDR3 coding sequence is TGTGCCAGCAGCCAAGAGCCCAGGGTGGGCACCGGGGAGCTGTTTTTT. Amino acids: CASSQEPRVGTGELFF.

The rearrangement uses TRBV7-3 and TRBJ2-3, with 10 bases fitting TRBD1. CDR1 is SGHTA, CDR2 FQGTGA, per germline. The J segment lost 7 bases and the V segment lost 4 bases, leaving 8 bases of the junction unmatched. The CDR3 consists of 15 residues. CDR3 loop: CASSYRQGAGNTQYF. CDR3 nucleotide sequence: TGTGCCAGCAGCTACCGACAGGGGGCTGGGAATACGCAGTATTTT.

This clonotype came up a few times. This chain joins TRBV7-3 and TRBJ2-7; 8 bases match TRBD2. The CDR3 runs to 13 residues. Germline CDR1 SGHTA, CDR2 FQGTGA. The V and J ends lost 6 bases and 1 base, in that order; junction bases with no gene match: 2. CDR3 nucleotide sequence: TGTGCCAGCAGACCGGGAGGGTCCTACGAGCAGTACTTC. Translation gives CASRPGGSYEQYF. Combining the CDR3 with reference TRBV7-3 and TRBJ2-7 gives the whole variable domain GAGVSQTPSNKVTEKGKYVELRCDPISGHTALYWYRQSLGQGPEFLIYFQGTGAADDSGLPNDRFFAVRPEGSVSTLKIQRTERGDSAVYLCASRPGGSYEQYFGPGTRLTVT.

V and J are TRBV11-2 and TRBJ2-5; 10 bases agree with TRBD2. The J call could be wrong; TRBJ2-1 is a better fit for the DNA end. CDR3 length equals 15 residues. Germline values: CDR1 SGHAT, CDR2 FQNNGV. The CDR3: CASTLGLAVYNEQFF. The CDR3, as DNA: TGTGCCAGCACCCTCGGACTAGCGGTTTACAATGAGCAGTTCTTC.

This clonotype was recorded a few times. The CDR3: CASTSREAGDYEQYF. The CDR3 DNA sequence: TGTGCCAGCACGTCGCGGGAAGCGGGAGACTACGAGCAGTACTTC. V usage is TRBV28 and J usage is TRBJ2-7; 8 bases fit TRBD2. The CDR3 spans 15 residues. In germline, CDR1 is MDHEN, CDR2 SYDVKM. Losses at the gene ends were 7 bases for V and 3 bases for J; bases not matched to a gene: 11.

The chain links TRBV4-3 to TRBJ1-4; D is perhaps TRBD1 (5 bases). Per the germline V gene, CDR1 is LGHNA and CDR2 is YSLEER. V was cut by 0 bases and J by 11 bases, with 22 bases left in between. The CDR3 loop spans 17 amino acids. The CDR3 DNA sequence: TGCGCCAGCAGCCAAGAAAGTTACGCGGCGGCTGAGGGGAAACTGTTTTTT. As protein: CASSQESYAAAEGKLFF.